A single sample is the source of the 21 T cell receptor beta chains below, sequenced in a study of cytomegalovirus exposure and HLA in healthy donors. Here immunoSEQ multiplex PCR was the method, and the copy in TCRdb shows in-frame clones only, minus some. The sample comprises under 75,000 clones, nearly 98% of which are singletons, and about 1.5% rests with the top ten. The sequencing sample was made of PBMCs. Receptors were obtained from a woman younger than 30 in good health and CMV-seropositive.

This clone has just one count. The rearrangement links TRBV29-1 to TRBJ2-7; 14 bases agree with TRBD2. The V segment lost 6 bases and the J segment 12 bases; nucleotides outside the gene matches: 7. The CDR3 is 12 amino acids. CDR1 is SQVTM and CDR2 is ANQGSEA in the germline V gene. The CDR3 sequence is CSVLGLAGVVYF. CDR3 bases: TGCAGCGTCCTGGGACTAGCGGGAGTGGTGTACTTC.

The chain is built from TRBV19 and TRBJ1-1; D possibly corresponds to TRBD1 (6 bases). V lost 0 bases, J lost 5 bases, and 19 bases lay in between. Germline V gene data show CDR1 as LNHDA and CDR2 as SQIVND (reference sequence). The CDR3 covers 17 residues. The DNA for the CDR3 is TGTGCCAGTAGTATAGATCTGGGCGACGGCAGGGGAACTGAAGCTTTCTTT. Encoded protein: CASSIDLGDGRGTEAFF.

The chain carries TRBV9 and TRBJ2-1, with D maybe TRBD2 (5 bases). The CDR3 contains 15 residues. Germline CDR1 reads SGDLS; CDR2 reads YYNGEE. V gave up 0 bases and J gave up 7 bases, with 14 bases separating them. The CDR3 nucleotides read TGTGCCAGCAGCGTAGGAGGGAGCGTTCGAAATGAGCAGTTCTTC. The encoded protein is CASSVGGSVRNEQFF.

In nucleotides, the CDR3 is TGTGCCAGCACTGGGGAGCCTTATGGCTACACCTTC. Translation: CASTGEPYGYTF. The genes are TRBV6-1 and TRBJ1-2, with D hard to call. This CDR3 spans 12 amino acids. V lost 7 bases to trimming and J lost 5 bases, with 11 bases between them. Germline CDR1 is MNHNS and CDR2 is SASEGT.

The chain recombines TRBV4-2 with TRBJ2-3, with 12 bases aligning to TRBD2. CDR3 length: 17 residues. Germline V lookup: CDR1 LGHNA, CDR2 YNFKEQ. The junction had 5 bases not matched to a gene; V was cut back by 0 bases and J by 4 bases. CDR3 DNA: TGTGCCAGCAGCCAAGATCGACTAGCGGGAGATTCAGATACGCAGTATTTT. Protein product: CASSQDRLAGDSDTQYF.

This chain uses TRBV30 with TRBJ1-4, with D maybe TRBD1 (5 bases). V was cut by 5 bases and J by 7 bases, with 14 bases left in between. CDR1 is GTSNPN, CDR2 SVGIG, per germline (reference sequence). This CDR3 has 13 amino acids. The CDR3, as DNA: TGTGCCTGGGCCATAACTACAGGTGAAAAACTGTTTTTT. Protein: CAWAITTGEKLFF.

The chain uses TRBV5-6 and TRBJ2-7, with 9 bases aligning to TRBD1. CDR1 is SGHDT, CDR2 YYEEEE, per germline. J was trimmed by 3 bases and V by 5 bases; bases with no gene match: 6. This CDR3 is 14 amino acids long. In nucleotides, the CDR3 is TGTGCCAGCAGAACCGGGACAGGGCTCTACGAGCAGTACTTC. It yields the protein CASRTGTGLYEQYF.

On this clone itself: Additional DNA sequences in this sample encode the identical CDR3. V and J are TRBV30 and TRBJ1-1; 7 bases align to TRBD1. V lost 0 bases and J lost 1; bases outside the gene matches: 2. The germline V gene encodes CDR1 GTSNPN and CDR2 SVGIG (reference sequence). The CDR3 loop spans 14 amino acids. The CDR3 reads CAWSVQGWNTEAFF. CDR3 DNA: TGTGCCTGGAGTGTACAGGGGTGGAACACTGAAGCTTTCTTT.

The chain is built from TRBV9 and TRBJ2-5; 8 nucleotides agree with TRBD1. Per germline, CDR1 SGDLS and CDR2 YYNGEE. The V gene end was trimmed by 0 bases and the J gene end by 3 bases; junction bases not matched to a gene: 7. There are 16 residues in the CDR3. The CDR3 sequence is CASSVVPSTGEETQYF. The CDR3, as DNA: TGTGCCAGCAGCGTAGTTCCTTCGACAGGGGAAGAGACCCAGTACTTC.

The chain employs TRBV27 and TRBJ2-1, with 8 bases matching TRBD1. The CDR3 spans 15 residues. Unmatched junction bases numbered 2, after V lost 2 bases and J lost 2 bases. Germline V gives CDR1 MNHEY, CDR2 SMNVEV (reference sequence). The CDR3 nucleotides are TGTGCCAGCAGTTTAGGACAGGGAGCCTACAATGAGCAGTTCTTC. This codes for CASSLGQGAYNEQFF.

This clone came up once. V usage is TRBV28 and J usage is TRBJ1-5, with unresolved D. V was pared by 1 base and J by 6 bases, with 4 bases between. CDR3 length: 12 amino acids. Germline values: CDR1 MDHEN, CDR2 SYDVKM. The CDR3 here is CASSLSVQPQHF. CDR3 in DNA: TGTGCCAGCAGTTTATCGGTTCAGCCCCAGCATTTT. Full variable domain (remainder filled in from reference TRBV28 and TRBJ1-5): DVKVTQSSRYLVKRTGEKVFLECVQDMDHENMFWYRQDPGLGLRLIYFSYDVKMKEKGDIPEGYSVSREKKERFSLILESASTNQTSMYLCASSLSVQPQHFGDGTRLSIL.

The chain couples TRBV7-9 to TRBJ2-2; 8 bases line up with TRBD2. This CDR3 spans 16 amino acids. CDR1 and CDR2 (germline): SEHNR, FQNEAQ (reference sequence). V lost 4 bases to trimming and J lost 6 bases; unmatched junction nucleotides: 10. CDR3 in amino acids: CASSSSTGLVSGELFF. CDR3 coding DNA: TGTGCCAGCAGCTCCTCCACGGGACTAGTGTCCGGGGAGCTGTTTTTT.

CDR3 DNA: TGTGCCATCGGTGGACAGGGGGCAGATGGCTACACCTTC. Its protein is CAIGGQGADGYTF. The chain combines TRBV10-3 with TRBJ1-2, with 11 bases that match TRBD1. Unmatched junction bases numbered 5, after V lost 8 bases and J lost 6 bases. CDR3 length: 13 residues. Per the germline V gene, CDR1 is ENHRY and CDR2 is SYGVKD.

V gene TRBV6-1 combines with J gene TRBJ1-5; possibly TRBD1 for D (6 bases). V lost 1 base, J lost 3 bases, and 10 bases lay in between. The CDR3 has 15 residues. CDR1 is MNHNS, CDR2 SASEGT, per germline. In DNA form, the CDR3 reads TGTGCCAGCAGTGAAGTCGGACAGCTCAATCAGCCCCAGCATTTT. It specifies CASSEVGQLNQPQHF.

The chain uses TRBV5-1 and TRBJ2-3, with D tentatively TRBD2 (7 bases). The CDR3 has 15 residues. Between the trimmed V and J ends, which lost 5 bases and 6 bases, there was a span of 19 bases. Germline V gives CDR1 SGHRS, CDR2 YFSETQ. The CDR3 spells CASSIGGLAGDTQYF. Written as DNA, the CDR3 is TGCGCCAGCAGTATCGGGGGGCTAGCCGGGGATACGCAGTATTTT.

The CDR3 spells CAKRQGSDTQYF. CDR3 coding DNA: TGTGCCAAAAGACAGGGTAGCGATACGCAGTATTTT. The chain uses TRBV7-2 and TRBJ2-3; TRBD1 agrees at 7 bases. Germline-derived CDR1 and CDR2 are SGHTA and FQGNSA. The V segment lost 10 bases and the J segment 6 bases; nucleotides outside the gene matches: 7. The CDR3 runs to 12 residues.

The chain carries TRBV6-6 and TRBJ1-5, with a weak D call TRBD1 (6 bases). CDR3 length equals 15 residues. From germline, CDR1 is MNHNY and CDR2 SVGAGI (reference sequence). V gave up 6 bases and J gave up 5 bases, with 17 bases separating them. The CDR3: CASSADRSLYQPQHF. The DNA of the CDR3 is TGTGCCAGCAGCGCCGACAGGTCCTTGTATCAGCCCCAGCATTTT.

This chain uses TRBV18 with TRBJ2-3; 8 positions match TRBD2. V shed 3 bases and J 5 bases; nucleotides not matched to a gene: 7. This CDR3 comprises 15 residues. Germline V lookup: CDR1 KGHSH, CDR2 LQKENI. The DNA for the CDR3 is TGTGCCAGCTCACCGTCCAGCGGGAGTGGAGATACGCAGTATTTT. Translating it yields CASSPSSGSGDTQYF.

V and J are TRBV7-6 and TRBJ2-1; 11 nucleotides match TRBD2. Looked up from germline, CDR1 is SGHVS and CDR2 is FNYEAQ. V dropped 5 bases and J dropped 6; count of bases not matched to a gene: 9. The CDR3 is 16 amino acids. CDR3 sequence: CASSRSLAGAGNEQFF. The CDR3 nucleotides are TGTGCCAGCAGCCGATCACTAGCGGGAGCTGGCAATGAGCAGTTCTTC.

The rearrangement links TRBV9 to TRBJ2-2; weak D call: TRBD1 (6 bases). V lost 0 bases to trimming and J lost 7 bases, with 13 bases between them. CDR1 and CDR2 from the germline V gene are SGDLS and YYNGEE. The CDR3 sequence is 15 residues long. In nucleotides, the CDR3 is TGTGCCAGCAGCGTAGAAGGGACACCCCTCGGGGAGCTGTTTTTT. It is translated as CASSVEGTPLGELFF.

This chain joins TRBV28 and TRBJ1-4; TRBD1 aligns across 7 bases. Germline V gene lookup returns CDR1 MDHEN and CDR2 SYDVKM. The CDR3 totals 14 residues. Unmatched junction bases numbered 5, after V lost 6 bases and J lost 4 bases. The CDR3 bases are TGTGCCAGCAGCTCCGGGACAGTTAATGAAAAACTGTTTTTT. Its protein is CASSSGTVNEKLFF.